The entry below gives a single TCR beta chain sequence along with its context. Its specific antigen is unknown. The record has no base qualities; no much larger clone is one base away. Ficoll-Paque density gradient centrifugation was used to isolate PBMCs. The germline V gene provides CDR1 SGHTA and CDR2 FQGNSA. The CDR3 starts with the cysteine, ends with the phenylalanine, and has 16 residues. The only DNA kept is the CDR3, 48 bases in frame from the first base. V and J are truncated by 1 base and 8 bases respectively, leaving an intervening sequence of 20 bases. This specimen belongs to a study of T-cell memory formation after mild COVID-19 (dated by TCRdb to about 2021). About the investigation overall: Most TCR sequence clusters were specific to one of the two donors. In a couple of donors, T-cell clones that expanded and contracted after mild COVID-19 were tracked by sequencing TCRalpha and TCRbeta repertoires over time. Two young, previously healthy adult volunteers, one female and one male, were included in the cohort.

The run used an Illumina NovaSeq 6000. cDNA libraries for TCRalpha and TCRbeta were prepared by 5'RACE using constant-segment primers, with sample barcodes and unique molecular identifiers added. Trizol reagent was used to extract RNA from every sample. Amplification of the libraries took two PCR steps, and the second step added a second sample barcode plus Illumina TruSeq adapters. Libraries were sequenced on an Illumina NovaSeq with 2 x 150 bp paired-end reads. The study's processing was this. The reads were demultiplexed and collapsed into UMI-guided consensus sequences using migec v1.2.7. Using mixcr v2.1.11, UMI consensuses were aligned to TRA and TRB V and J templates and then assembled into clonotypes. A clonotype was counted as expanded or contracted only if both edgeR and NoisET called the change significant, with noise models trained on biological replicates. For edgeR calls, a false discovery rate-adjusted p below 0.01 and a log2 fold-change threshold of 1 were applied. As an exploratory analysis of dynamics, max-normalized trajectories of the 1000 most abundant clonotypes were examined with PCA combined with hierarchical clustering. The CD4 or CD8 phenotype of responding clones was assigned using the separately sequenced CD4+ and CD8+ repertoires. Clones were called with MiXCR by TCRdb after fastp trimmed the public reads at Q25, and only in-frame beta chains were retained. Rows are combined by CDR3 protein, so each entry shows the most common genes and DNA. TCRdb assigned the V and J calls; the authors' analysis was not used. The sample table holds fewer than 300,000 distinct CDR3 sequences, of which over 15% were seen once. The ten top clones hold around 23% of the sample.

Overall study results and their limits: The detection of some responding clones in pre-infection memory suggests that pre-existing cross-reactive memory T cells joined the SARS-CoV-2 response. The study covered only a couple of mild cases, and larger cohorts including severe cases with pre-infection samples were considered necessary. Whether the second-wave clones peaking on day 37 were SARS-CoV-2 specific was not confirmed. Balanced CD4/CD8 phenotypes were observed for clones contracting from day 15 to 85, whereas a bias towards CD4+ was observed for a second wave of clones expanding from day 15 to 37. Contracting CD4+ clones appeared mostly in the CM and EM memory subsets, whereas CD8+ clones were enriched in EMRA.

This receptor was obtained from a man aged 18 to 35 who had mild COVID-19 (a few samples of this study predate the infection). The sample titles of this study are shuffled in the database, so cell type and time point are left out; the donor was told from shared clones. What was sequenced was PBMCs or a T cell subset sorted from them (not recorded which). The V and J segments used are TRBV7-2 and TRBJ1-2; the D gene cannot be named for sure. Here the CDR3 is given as CASSLEWGDGVNGYTF. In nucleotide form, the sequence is TGTGCCAGCAGCTTAGAGTGGGGAGACGGGGTGAACGGCTACACCTTC. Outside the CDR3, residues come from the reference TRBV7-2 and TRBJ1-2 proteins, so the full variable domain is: GAGVSQSPSNKVTEKGKDVELRCDPISGHTALYWYRQSLGQGLEFLIYFQGNSAPDKSGLPSDRFSAERTGGSVSTLTIQRTQQEDSAVYLCASSLEWGDGVNGYTFGSGTRLTVV.